This entry lists 32 T cell receptor beta chains sequenced from one sample in a study of liver allograft versus peripheral blood T cells. The overall study: Comparisons were made between T cell receptor repertoires found in transplanted livers and those circulating in recipients' peripheral blood.

Using its own MiXCR run on the reads, TCRdb lists one record per CDR3 protein. The sample carries roughly 4,000 distinct CDR3 sequences, about a fifth recorded once. These receptors all come from a human patient who had a liver transplant. Some T cells may possibly be graft donor cells.

Sample share makes this clonotype medium-sized. The chain carries TRBV7-9 and TRBJ2-1; D gene uncertain. The V end lost 4 bases, the J end lost 6 bases, and 16 bases lay between the germline ends. This CDR3 is built from 15 residues. Germline V gene sequence: CDR1 SEHNR, CDR2 FQNEAQ (reference sequence). CDR3 in amino acids: CASSSLLSSLNEQFF. The CDR3 DNA sequence: TGTGCCAGCAGCTCATTATTGTCGAGCCTCAATGAGCAGTTCTTC.

This clonotype is labeled as medium-sized. This chain links TRBV7-2 with TRBJ2-2, with D possibly matching TRBD2 (7 bases). The germline V and J ends were trimmed by 0 bases and 5 bases, with 10 bases remaining between them. Germline V lookup: CDR1 SGHTA, CDR2 FQGNSA. The CDR3 has 15 amino acids. In DNA form, the CDR3 reads TGTGCCAGCAGCTTAGCGGGGGGGCTAACCGGGGAGCTGTTTTTT. Protein: CASSLAGGLTGELFF. The entire variable domain, with the rest obtained from reference TRBV7-2 and TRBJ2-2, is as follows: GAGVSQSPSNKVTEKGKDVELRCDPISGHTALYWYRQSLGQGLEFLIYFQGNSAPDKSGLPSDRFSAERTGGSVSTLTIQRTQQEDSAVYLCASSLAGGLTGELFFGEGSRLTVL.

This clonotype has more than one count but fewer than ten. The chain recombines TRBV2 with TRBJ2-6, with TRBD1 as a possible D gene (6 bases). Looked up from germline, CDR1 is SNHLY and CDR2 is FYNNEI. V was clipped by 11 bases and J by 4 bases, with 12 bases between them. The CDR3 runs 13 residues. The CDR3 DNA reads TGTGCCGGGGGACATGGGGGGGCCAACGTCCTGACTTTC. Its protein product is CAGGHGGANVLTF.

V gene TRBV2 combines with J gene TRBJ1-1, with D possibly being TRBD1 (5 bases). V shed 6 bases and J shed 1 base, with 9 bases lying between them. The CDR3 is 13 residues long. The germline gives CDR1 SNHLY, CDR2 FYNNEI. CDR3 DNA: TGTGCCAGCAGGAAGGACACGAACACTGAAGCTTTCTTT. It yields the protein CASRKDTNTEAFF.

Worth noting for this clonotype: Just one base apart from a much larger clone, this may be a read error. CDR3 loop: CSALGTTNTGELYF. The CDR3 DNA follows: TGCAGTGCTCTAGGGACAACCAACACCGGGGAGCTGTATTTT. The V call is TRBV20-1, the J call TRBJ2-2, with D perhaps TRBD1 (6 bases). Germline CDR1 reads DFQATT; CDR2 reads SNEGSKA (reference sequence). This CDR3 spans 14 amino acids.

A word on this clonotype: With a much larger clone just one base away, this may be a read error. The V and J genes are TRBV6-5 and TRBJ1-5, with TRBD1 matching over 9 bases. V shed 4 bases and J 5 bases; nucleotides not matched to a gene: 6. CDR1 and CDR2 from the germline V gene are MNHEY and SVGAGI. This CDR3 region has 15 residues. CDR3 protein: CASSFGTGIDQPQHF. Written as DNA, the CDR3 is TGTGCCAGCAGTTTCGGGACAGGGATTGATCAGCCCCAGCATTTT.

By share, this clonotype counts as medium-sized. DNA of the CDR3: TGTGCCATCACGCCCCCGACAACTAATGAAAAACTGTTTTTT. Protein: CAITPPTTNEKLFF. The V gene is TRBV2, the J gene TRBJ1-4; D is undetermined. Germline CDR1 is SNHLY and CDR2 is FYNNEI. CDR3 length: 14 amino acids. V dropped 10 bases and J dropped 0 bases, with 12 bases sitting between them.

For this clonotype: Possible read error: a much larger clone is one base away. The CDR3 DNA is TGTGCCACCAGTGACACAGGGCGAGGATGGAAGTTCTTC. As protein: CATSDTGRGWKFF. V usage is TRBV24-1 and J usage is TRBJ2-1, with D possibly matching TRBD1 (6 bases). V was clipped by 4 bases and J by 14 bases, with 17 bases between them. The CDR3 is made up of 13 amino acids. Germline V lookup: CDR1 KGHDR, CDR2 SFDVKD.

This clonotype is termed medium-sized. The chain links TRBV20-1 to TRBJ1-6; 9 bases are a match to TRBD1. J gave up 7 bases and V 0 bases, and 4 bases lay outside the gene matches. CDR1 and CDR2 (germline): DFQATT, SNEGSKA (reference sequence). CDR3 length: 15 amino acids. The CDR3 loop is CSARDATGGNSPLHF. The CDR3, as DNA: TGCAGTGCTAGAGATGCGACAGGGGGGAATTCACCCCTCCACTTT.

This clonotype is labeled medium-sized. The V gene is TRBV19, the J gene TRBJ1-5; D gene uncertain. V dropped 4 bases and J dropped 4 bases, with 14 bases sitting between them. Germline V lookup: CDR1 LNHDA, CDR2 SQIVND (reference sequence). The CDR3 has 15 amino acids. CDR3 protein: CASSTPGSTNQPQHF. CDR3 nucleotide sequence: TGTGCCAGTAGTACGCCCGGCAGCACGAATCAGCCCCAGCATTTT.

This clonotype is categorized as medium-sized. The rearrangement joins TRBV11-1 to TRBJ2-7, with TRBD2 identical over 13 bases. Germline V CDR1 and CDR2: SGHAT, FQDESV (reference sequence). The CDR3 extends over 19 amino acids. Unmatched junction bases numbered 12, after V lost 4 bases and J lost 0 bases. CDR3 sequence: CASSSPTSGGPHASYEQYF. The CDR3 DNA reads TGTGCCAGCAGCTCACCGACTAGCGGGGGGCCTCATGCCTCCTACGAGCAGTACTTC.

By its share, this clonotype is medium-sized. The chain couples TRBV20-1 to TRBJ1-5; the D gene is possibly TRBD1 (5 bases). From germline, CDR1 is DFQATT and CDR2 SNEGSKA (reference sequence). Trimming shortened V by 3 bases and J by 11 bases, and 14 bases separated the two germline ends. The CDR3 is 12 amino acids. The CDR3 DNA follows: TGCAGTGCTAGCCCGACAGCATTGACCCAGCATTTT. Its protein product is CSASPTALTQHF.

By sample share, this clonotype is medium-sized (0.01 to 0.1%). The chain recombines TRBV30 with TRBJ2-7; 10 bases agree with TRBD2. The germline V gene encodes CDR1 GTSNPN and CDR2 SVGIG (reference sequence). J was trimmed by 0 bases and V by 2 bases; bases with no gene match: 16. The CDR3 covers 19 residues. CDR3 DNA sequence: TGTGCCTGGAGTAGCCCCCAGGTGTTCCCTAGCGGGAGCTCCTACGAGCAGTACTTC. As protein: CAWSSPQVFPSGSSYEQYF.

By share of the sample, this clonotype is medium-sized. V is TRBV10-3 and J is TRBJ2-7; either TRBD1 or TRBD2 may supply D (6 bases each). Germline V gene sequence: CDR1 ENHRY, CDR2 SYGVKD. V dropped 8 bases and J dropped 6 bases, with 17 bases sitting between them. This CDR3 is built from 13 residues. CDR3 residues: CAIASGGGLEQYF. The CDR3 DNA sequence: TGTGCCATCGCTAGTGGTGGGGGGCTCGAGCAGTACTTC.

At least ten counts were recorded for this clonotype. The chain combines TRBV20-1 with TRBJ2-1; D ambiguous. V lost 2 bases, J lost 4 bases, and 12 bases lay in between. Germline loops: CDR1 DFQATT, CDR2 SNEGSKA (reference sequence). The CDR3 is made up of 14 amino acids. CDR3 nucleotides: TGCAGTGCTAGATTTTTGACCCCTTACAATGAGCAGTTCTTC. As protein: CSARFLTPYNEQFF.

The sample holds a few counts of this clonotype. V gene TRBV5-4 combines with J gene TRBJ2-3; D is uncertain. This CDR3 region has 14 residues. V was pared by 1 base and J by 3 bases, with 9 bases between. Germline V lookup: CDR1 SGHNT, CDR2 YYREEE (reference sequence). The CDR3 nucleotides are TGTGCCAGCAGCTTGAAAGCAGCGACAGATACGCAGTATTTT. It specifies CASSLKAATDTQYF.

This clonotype has a handful of counts. J is TRBJ2-7 and V is TRBV10-2; TRBD2 might be the D (5 bases). Trimming took off 5 bases at V and 4 bases at J, with 9 bases between the two ends. The length of the CDR3 is 12 residues. Germline V gene data show CDR1 as WSHSY and CDR2 as SAAADI. In DNA, the CDR3 is TGCGCCAGCAGTAAGGACTCTTACGAGCAGTACTTC. This gives the protein CASSKDSYEQYF.

This clonotype is medium-sized by share. The chain joins TRBV12-3 or TRBV12-4 to TRBJ1-6; weak D call: TRBD1 (5 bases). Trimming shortened V by 2 bases and J by 5 bases, and 10 bases separated the two germline ends. The CDR3 is 15 residues long. The DNA for the CDR3 is TGTGCCAGCAGTTTATATGGCAGGGATAATTCACCCCTCCACTTT. This translates into CASSLYGRDNSPLHF.

Sample share makes this clonotype medium-sized. The CDR3 DNA reads as TGCAGTGCTAGATCCGGGATCAACACCATATATTTT. Amino acid sequence: CSARSGINTIYF. This chain connects TRBV20-1 to TRBJ1-3; no definite D call. The CDR3 covers 12 residues. The ends were cut back, 2 bases at V and 7 bases at J, with 9 bases in the middle. Per the germline V gene, CDR1 is DFQATT and CDR2 is SNEGSKA (reference sequence).

Turning to this clonotype: This sequence may be a read error, since a much larger clone differs from it by one base. This chain uses TRBV12-3 or TRBV12-4 with TRBJ2-1; no definite D call. The CDR3 runs to 14 residues. Trimming took off 5 bases at V and 7 bases at J, with 15 bases between the two ends. CDR3 amino acids: CASSKALVGNEQFF. The CDR3 DNA reads as TGTGCCAGCAGTAAAGCGCTGGTGGGTAATGAGCAGTTCTTC.

In its sample, this clonotype ranks as medium-sized. The V gene is TRBV2, the J gene TRBJ2-7; 8 nucleotides line up with TRBD1. With 7 bases clipped from V and 3 bases from J, the junction kept 14 bases outside the gene matches. CDR1 and CDR2 from the germline V gene are SNHLY and FYNNEI. The CDR3 spans 16 residues. Here the CDR3 DNA reads TGTGCCAGCACCCGGACTCCGGGACAGGAAAACTACGAGCAGTACTTC. As protein: CASTRTPGQENYEQYF.

This clonotype is medium-sized (0.01 to 0.1%). The junction differs from germline at one of its ends, possibly a read error. The V and J genes are TRBV5-5 and TRBJ2-7; 11 bases agree with TRBD2. This CDR3 comprises 13 residues. Germline V lookup: CDR1 SGHKS, CDR2 YYEKEE (reference sequence). The chain's CDR3 is CASSRTSGGRSDF. The CDR3 DNA is TGTGCCAGCAGCCGCACTAGCGGGGGAAGATCCGACTTC.

By frequency in the sample, this clonotype is medium-sized (0.01 to 0.1%). The chain uses TRBV6-5 and TRBJ2-1, with 10 bases matching TRBD2. CDR1 and CDR2 from the germline V gene are MNHEY and SVGAGI. Unmatched junction bases numbered 1, after V lost 2 bases and J lost 3 bases. The CDR3 extends over 15 amino acids. The chain's CDR3 is CASSYVAGGYNEQFF. In nucleotides, the CDR3 is TGTGCCAGCAGTTACGTAGCGGGGGGCTACAATGAGCAGTTCTTC.

This clonotype is classed as medium-sized. The chain joins TRBV12-3 or TRBV12-4 to TRBJ2-1; possible D gene TRBD1, 5 bases. With 7 bases removed from V and 4 bases from J, the gap between germline ends came to 20 bases. This CDR3 contains 16 residues. In DNA, the CDR3 is TGTGCCAGCAATCCCGCGCCCAAGGGGTATTACAATGAGCAGTTCTTC. Protein product: CASNPAPKGYYNEQFF.

By frequency in the sample, this clonotype is medium-sized. The chain joins TRBV6-6 to TRBJ1-1; no definite D call. Between the trimmed V and J ends, which lost 2 bases and 5 bases, there was a span of 15 bases. Per germline, CDR1 MNHNY and CDR2 SVGAGI (reference sequence). The CDR3 sequence is 15 residues long. For the CDR3, the DNA is TGTGCCAGCAGTTACGGTGGACTGAGGAGAACTGAAGCTTTCTTT. This encodes CASSYGGLRRTEAFF.

Note on this clonotype: This likely stems from a read error, as it lies one base from a far larger clone. This chain links TRBV10-3 with TRBJ1-2, with a weak D call TRBD1 (6 bases). The CDR3 has 13 amino acids. Germline V gives CDR1 ENHRY, CDR2 SYGVKD. The germline V and J ends were trimmed by 11 bases and 8 bases, with 21 bases remaining between them. The DNA of the CDR3 is TGTGCCTGCACCGAGTGGGGGCGTGACGGCTACACCTTC. This gives the protein CACTEWGRDGYTF.

This clonotype was found a few times. J is TRBJ2-6 and V is TRBV20-1, with D possibly matching TRBD1 (6 bases). Germline lookup yields CDR1 DFQATT and CDR2 SNEGSKA (reference sequence). The CDR3 is made up of 16 amino acids. Trimming left V 0 bases short and J 0 bases short, with 9 bases between. CDR3 region: CSAREGALSGANVLTF. Here the CDR3 DNA reads TGCAGTGCTAGAGAGGGGGCCCTCTCTGGGGCCAACGTCCTGACTTTC.

By share, this clonotype counts as medium-sized (0.01 to 0.1%). The genes are TRBV15 and TRBJ2-1, with no clear D. Germline V gene data show CDR1 as LNHNV and CDR2 as YYDKDF (reference sequence). This CDR3 has 13 amino acids. The V end lost 0 bases, the J end lost 10 bases, and 10 bases lay between the germline ends. The CDR3 protein is CATSRDRSYEQFF. CDR3 nucleotides: TGTGCCACCAGCAGAGATAGGAGTTACGAGCAGTTCTTC.

As concerns this clonotype: Relative to the germline gene, one junction end is altered; a read error may explain this. The chain links TRBV18 to TRBJ2-5; D call uncertain. In germline, CDR1 is KGHSH, CDR2 LQKENI. CDR3 length: 11 residues. CDR3 coding DNA: TGTGTCAGCTCACCATCAGAGACCCAGTACTTC. This codes for CVSSPSETQYF.

This chain links TRBV2 with TRBJ1-6; 7 positions agree with TRBD1. The CDR3 contains 16 residues. Germline CDR1 and CDR2: SNHLY and FYNNEI. Trimming removed 6 bases from V and 7 bases from J; junction bases left unmatched: 12. DNA of the CDR3: TGTGCCAGCAGCGACCAGACAGGGATTAGGAATTCACCCCTCCACTTT. It is translated as CASSDQTGIRNSPLHF.

By its share, this clonotype is medium-sized (0.01 to 0.1%). The V and J genes are TRBV6-2 or TRBV6-3 and TRBJ2-7; 7 bases align to TRBD1. The V gene end was trimmed by 6 bases and the J gene end by 4 bases; junction bases not matched to a gene: 21. CDR1 is MNHEY and CDR2 is SVGEGT in the germline V gene. The CDR3 is made up of 18 amino acids. The CDR3 loop is CASSSYPRRQGLNYEQYF. CDR3 DNA: TGTGCCAGCAGCTCTTACCCCCGCCGACAGGGTCTAAATTACGAGCAGTACTTC.

In its sample, this clonotype ranks as medium-sized. In DNA, the CDR3 is TGTGCCAGCAGCCTTGCGGCTAGTCAGGAGCCCCAGCATTTT. This translates into CASSLAASQEPQHF. The V gene is TRBV5-4, the J gene TRBJ1-5; D gene ambiguous. Germline V CDR1 and CDR2: SGHNT, YYREEE (reference sequence). There are 14 residues in the CDR3. Trimming removed 4 bases at V and 8 bases at J, with 16 bases between. The variable domain in full, completed from reference TRBV5-4 and TRBJ1-5, reads ETGVTQSPTHLIKTRGQQVTLRCSSQSGHNTVSWYQQALGQGPQFIFQYYREEENGRGNFPPRFSGLQFPNYSSELNVNALELDDSALYLCASSLAASQEPQHFGDGTRLSIL.